What follows are 9 T cell receptor beta chains derived from one specimen sequenced in a study of response to subunit inactivated influenza vaccine. A single record per CDR3 protein comes from TCRdb applying MiXCR to the RT-PCR reads. In the table there are roughly 760,000 distinct CDR3 sequences, 21% of which are singletons. Sample: PBMCs from blood, taken roughly 5 days after vaccination. Receptors were obtained from a man between 50 and 59 years old who received an inactivated influenza vaccine.

This clonotype was recorded at least ten times. The chain is built from TRBV5-1 and TRBJ2-1; 11 nucleotides line up with TRBD2. With 4 bases clipped from V and 9 bases from J, the junction kept 9 bases outside the gene matches. Germline V CDR1 and CDR2: SGHRS, YFSETQ. The CDR3 totals 15 residues. The CDR3 reads CASSPRLAGLGEQFF. In nucleotides, the CDR3 is TGCGCCAGCAGCCCCAGACTAGCGGGATTAGGTGAGCAGTTCTTC.

Only a few counts were recorded for this clonotype. The genes are TRBV11-1 and TRBJ2-3; possible D gene TRBD2, 6 bases. Trimming took 0 bases from V and 0 from J, leaving 16 bases between them. The CDR3 sequence is 18 residues long. Germline V lookup: CDR1 SGHAT, CDR2 FQDESV (reference sequence). The CDR3: CASSLALATGLSTDTQYF. The CDR3 bases are TGTGCCAGCAGCTTAGCGCTGGCAACGGGACTTAGCACAGATACGCAGTATTTT.

The J gene is TRBJ2-5, the V gene TRBV27, with D tentatively TRBD2 (5 bases). Germline CDR1 reads MNHEY; CDR2 reads SMNVEV (reference sequence). The CDR3 covers 14 residues. Trimming shortened V by 5 bases and J by 5 bases, and 15 bases separated the two germline ends. The CDR3 here is CASSQQIRGETQYF. The CDR3 DNA follows: TGTGCCAGCAGTCAACAGATACGCGGGGAGACCCAGTACTTC.

The table lists this clonotype with a few counts. The CDR3 bases are TGCGCCAGCAGCCCCCAAGCTGGACTAAACAATGAGCAGTTCTTC. Translating gives CASSPQAGLNNEQFF. The chain recombines TRBV5-1 with TRBJ2-1, with a possible D match to TRBD2 (6 bases). V was shortened by 4 bases and J by 5 bases, with 16 bases between the two germline ends. The length of the CDR3 is 15 residues. Germline assignment: CDR1 SGHRS and CDR2 YFSETQ.

V gene TRBV28 combines with J gene TRBJ2-2; 8 positions agree with TRBD2. The germline V gene has CDR1 MDHEN and CDR2 SYDVKM. The CDR3 extends over 16 amino acids. V shed 3 bases, J shed 4 bases, and the junction held 7 bases outside the gene matches. The CDR3, as DNA: TGTGCCAGCAGTTTTGGTACTAGCGGCTTCACCGGGGAGCTGTTTTTT. This gives the protein CASSFGTSGFTGELFF.

This clonotype was recorded at least ten times. The rearrangement joins TRBV12-3 or TRBV12-4 to TRBJ2-1; the D gene is possibly TRBD2 (6 bases). Trimming removed 6 bases from V and 1 base from J, with 10 bases in between. The CDR3 sequence is 14 residues long. CDR3 bases: TGTGCCAGCAGCCGGGGAGGATCCTACAATGAGCAGTTCTTC. It translates to CASSRGGSYNEQFF.

The chain uses TRBV3-1 and TRBJ1-2, with a possible D match to TRBD1 (5 bases). Germline-derived CDR1 and CDR2 are LGHDT and YNNKEL (reference sequence). V was cut by 5 bases and J by 8 bases, with 18 bases left in between. The CDR3 has 14 amino acids. The CDR3 is CASSYTGRGNGYTF. CDR3 nucleotide sequence: TGTGCCAGCAGCTACACCGGCCGGGGGAACGGCTACACCTTC.

This clonotype was seen only a few times. This chain connects TRBV5-1 to TRBJ2-5, with 7 bases lining up with TRBD1. Losses at the gene ends were 2 bases for V and 6 bases for J; bases not matched to a gene: 7. This CDR3 comprises 14 residues. Germline V gene lookup returns CDR1 SGHRS and CDR2 YFSETQ. CDR3 sequence (DNA): TGCGCCAGCAGCTTAGAAGACAGGGTCAAGACCCAGTACTTC. Amino acid sequence: CASSLEDRVKTQYF.

The rearrangement uses TRBV7-9 and TRBJ2-2, with D possibly matching TRBD2 (6 bases). CDR3 size: 15 residues. V was trimmed by 2 bases and J by 1 base, leaving 8 bases between them. The germline CDR1 and CDR2 sequences are SEHNR and FQNEAQ (reference sequence). CDR3 loop: CASSLLAENTGELFF. CDR3 coding DNA: TGTGCCAGCAGCTTATTAGCGGAGAACACCGGGGAGCTGTTTTTT. The full variable domain, rest sourced from reference TRBV7-9 and TRBJ2-2, is DTGVSQNPRHKITKRGQNVTFRCDPISEHNRLYWYRQTLGQGPEFLTYFQNEAQLEKSRLLSDRFSAERPKGSFSTLEIQRTEQGDSAMYLCASSLLAENTGELFFGEGSRLTVL.